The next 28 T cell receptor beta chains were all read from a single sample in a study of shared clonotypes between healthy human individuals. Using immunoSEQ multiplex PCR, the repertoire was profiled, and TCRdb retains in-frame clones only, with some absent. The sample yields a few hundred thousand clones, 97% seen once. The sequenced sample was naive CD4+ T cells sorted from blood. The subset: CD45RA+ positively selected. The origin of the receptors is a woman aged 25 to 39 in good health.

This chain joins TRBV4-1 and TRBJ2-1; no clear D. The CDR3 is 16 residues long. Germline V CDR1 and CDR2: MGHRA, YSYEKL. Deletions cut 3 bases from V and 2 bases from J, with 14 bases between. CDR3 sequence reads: CASSQPAAFPYNEQFF. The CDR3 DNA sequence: TGCGCCAGCAGCCAGCCGGCCGCCTTCCCCTACAATGAGCAGTTCTTC.

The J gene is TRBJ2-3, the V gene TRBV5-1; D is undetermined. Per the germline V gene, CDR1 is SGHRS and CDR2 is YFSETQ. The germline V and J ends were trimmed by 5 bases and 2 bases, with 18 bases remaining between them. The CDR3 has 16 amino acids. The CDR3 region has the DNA TGCGCCAGCAGAAATCGACACTTCATATCCACAGATACGCAGTATTTT. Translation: CASRNRHFISTDTQYF.

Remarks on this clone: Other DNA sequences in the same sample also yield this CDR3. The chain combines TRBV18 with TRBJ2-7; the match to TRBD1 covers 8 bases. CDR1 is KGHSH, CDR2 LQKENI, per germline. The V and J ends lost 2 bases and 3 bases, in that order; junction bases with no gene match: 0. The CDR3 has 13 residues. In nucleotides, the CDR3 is TGTGCCAGCTCACCAGGGACAGGCTACGAGCAGTACTTC. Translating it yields CASSPGTGYEQYF.

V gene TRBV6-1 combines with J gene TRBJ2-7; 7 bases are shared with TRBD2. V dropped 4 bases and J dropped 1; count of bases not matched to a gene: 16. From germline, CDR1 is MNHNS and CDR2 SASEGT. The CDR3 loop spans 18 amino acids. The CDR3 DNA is TGTGCCAGCAGTGGCCGGTCGGGCCGGTCAGCGGGGTCCTACGAGCAGTACTTC. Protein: CASSGRSGRSAGSYEQYF.

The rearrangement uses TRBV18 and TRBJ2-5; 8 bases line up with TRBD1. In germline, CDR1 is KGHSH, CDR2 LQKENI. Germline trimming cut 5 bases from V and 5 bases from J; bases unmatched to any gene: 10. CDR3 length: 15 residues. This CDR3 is CASSSPDRVRETQYF. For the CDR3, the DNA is TGTGCCAGCTCATCCCCGGACAGGGTACGGGAGACCCAGTACTTC.

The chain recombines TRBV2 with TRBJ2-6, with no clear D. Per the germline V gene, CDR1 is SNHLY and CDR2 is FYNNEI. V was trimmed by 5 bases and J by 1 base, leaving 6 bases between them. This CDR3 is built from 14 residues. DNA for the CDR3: TGTGCCAGCAGTTGGGATTCTGGGGCCAACGTCCTGACTTTC. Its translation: CASSWDSGANVLTF.

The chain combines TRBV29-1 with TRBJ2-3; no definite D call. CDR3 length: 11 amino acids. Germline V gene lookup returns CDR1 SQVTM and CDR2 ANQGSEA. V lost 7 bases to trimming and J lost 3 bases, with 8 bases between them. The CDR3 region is CSGDGTDTQYF. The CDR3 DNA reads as TGCAGCGGCGACGGGACAGATACGCAGTATTTT.

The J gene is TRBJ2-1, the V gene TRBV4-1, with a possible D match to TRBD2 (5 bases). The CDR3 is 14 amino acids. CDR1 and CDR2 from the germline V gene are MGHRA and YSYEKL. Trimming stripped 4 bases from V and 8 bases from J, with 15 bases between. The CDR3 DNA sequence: TGCGCCAGCAGCCGATCACCCAGAGGGTATGAGCAGTTCTTC. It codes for CASSRSPRGYEQFF.

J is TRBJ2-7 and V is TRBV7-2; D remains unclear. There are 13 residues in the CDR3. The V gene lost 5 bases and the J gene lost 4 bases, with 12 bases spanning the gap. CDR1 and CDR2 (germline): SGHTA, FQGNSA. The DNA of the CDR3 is TGTGCCAGCAGCCCCGACCCTAGTTACGAGCAGTACTTC. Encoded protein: CASSPDPSYEQYF.

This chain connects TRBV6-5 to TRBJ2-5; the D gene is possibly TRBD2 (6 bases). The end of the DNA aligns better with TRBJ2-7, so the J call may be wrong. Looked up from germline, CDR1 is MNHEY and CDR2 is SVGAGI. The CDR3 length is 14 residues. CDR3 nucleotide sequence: TGTGCCAGCACCACGGACTACCCCTCTAACGAGCAGTACTTC. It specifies CASTTDYPSNEQYF.

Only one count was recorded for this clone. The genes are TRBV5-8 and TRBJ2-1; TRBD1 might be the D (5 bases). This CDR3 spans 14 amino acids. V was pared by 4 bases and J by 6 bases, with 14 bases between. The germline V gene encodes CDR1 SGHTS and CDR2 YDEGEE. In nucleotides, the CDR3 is TGTGCCAGCAGCCCCAGGGATCTGGGCAATGAGCAGTTCTTC. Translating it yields CASSPRDLGNEQFF.

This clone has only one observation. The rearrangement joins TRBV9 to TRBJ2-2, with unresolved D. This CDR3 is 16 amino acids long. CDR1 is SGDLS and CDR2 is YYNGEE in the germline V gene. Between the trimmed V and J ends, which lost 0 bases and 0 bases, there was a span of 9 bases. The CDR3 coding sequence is TGTGCCAGCAGCGTAGATCAGCGCACGAACACCGGGGAGCTGTTTTTT. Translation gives CASSVDQRTNTGELFF.

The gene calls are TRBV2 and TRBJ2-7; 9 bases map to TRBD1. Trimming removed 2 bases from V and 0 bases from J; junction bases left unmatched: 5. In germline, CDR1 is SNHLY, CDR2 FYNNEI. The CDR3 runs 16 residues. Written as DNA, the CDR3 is TGTGCCAGCAGTGAATCTGGGACAGGGTACTCCTACGAGCAGTACTTC. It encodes CASSESGTGYSYEQYF.

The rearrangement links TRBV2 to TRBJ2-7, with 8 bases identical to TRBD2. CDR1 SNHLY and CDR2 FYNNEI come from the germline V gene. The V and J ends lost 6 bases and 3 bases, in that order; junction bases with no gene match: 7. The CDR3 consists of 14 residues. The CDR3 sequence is CASRASGGLYEQYF. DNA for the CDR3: TGTGCCAGCAGAGCCAGCGGGGGACTCTACGAGCAGTACTTC. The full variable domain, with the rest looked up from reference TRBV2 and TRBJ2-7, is EPEVTQTPSHQVTQMGQEVILRCVPISNHLYFYWYRQILGQKVEFLVSFYNNEISEKSEIFDDQFSVERPDGSNFTLKIRSTKLEDSAMYFCASRASGGLYEQYFGPGTRLTVT.

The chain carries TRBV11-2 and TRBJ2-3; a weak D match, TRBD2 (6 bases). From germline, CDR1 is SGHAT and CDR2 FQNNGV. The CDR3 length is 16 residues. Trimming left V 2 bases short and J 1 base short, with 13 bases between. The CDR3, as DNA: TGTGCCAGCAGCTTAACTTGGGCGGGACGCACAGATACGCAGTATTTT. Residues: CASSLTWAGRTDTQYF.

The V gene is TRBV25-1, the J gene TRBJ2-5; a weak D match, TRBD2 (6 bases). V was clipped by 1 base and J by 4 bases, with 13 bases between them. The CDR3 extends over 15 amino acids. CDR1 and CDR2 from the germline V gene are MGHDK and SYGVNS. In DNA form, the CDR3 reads TGTGCCAGCAGTGAATGGGTCGGGAGAGGAGAGACCCAGTACTTC. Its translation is CASSEWVGRGETQYF.

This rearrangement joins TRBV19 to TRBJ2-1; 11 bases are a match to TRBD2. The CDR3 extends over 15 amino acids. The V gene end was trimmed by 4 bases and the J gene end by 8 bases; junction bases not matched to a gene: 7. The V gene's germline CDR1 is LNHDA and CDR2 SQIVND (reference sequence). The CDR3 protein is CASSTLAGGYHEQFF. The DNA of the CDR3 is TGTGCCAGTAGTACATTAGCGGGAGGGTACCATGAGCAGTTCTTC.

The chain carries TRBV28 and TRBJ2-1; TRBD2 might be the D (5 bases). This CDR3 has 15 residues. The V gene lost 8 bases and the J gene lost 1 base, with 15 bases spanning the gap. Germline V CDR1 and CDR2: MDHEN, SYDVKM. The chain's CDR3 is CASLSWTGSYNEQFF. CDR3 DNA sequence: TGTGCCAGCCTCTCTTGGACGGGGTCCTACAATGAGCAGTTCTTC. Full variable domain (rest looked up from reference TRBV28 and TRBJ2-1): DVKVTQSSRYLVKRTGEKVFLECVQDMDHENMFWYRQDPGLGLRLIYFSYDVKMKEKGDIPEGYSVSREKKERFSLILESASTNQTSMYLCASLSWTGSYNEQFFGPGTRLTVL.

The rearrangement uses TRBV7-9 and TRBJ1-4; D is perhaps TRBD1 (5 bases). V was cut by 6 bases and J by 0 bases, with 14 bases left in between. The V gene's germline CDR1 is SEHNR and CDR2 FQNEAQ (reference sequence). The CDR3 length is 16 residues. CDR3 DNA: TGTGCCAGCAGTCCGGGACTGAATCCAACTAATGAAAAACTGTTTTTT. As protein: CASSPGLNPTNEKLFF.

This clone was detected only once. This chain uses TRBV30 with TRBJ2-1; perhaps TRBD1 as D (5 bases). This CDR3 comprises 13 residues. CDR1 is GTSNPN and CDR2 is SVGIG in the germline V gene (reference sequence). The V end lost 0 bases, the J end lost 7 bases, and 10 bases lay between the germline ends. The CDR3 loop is CAWSVRQTNEQFF. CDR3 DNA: TGTGCCTGGAGTGTTCGACAGACGAATGAGCAGTTCTTC.

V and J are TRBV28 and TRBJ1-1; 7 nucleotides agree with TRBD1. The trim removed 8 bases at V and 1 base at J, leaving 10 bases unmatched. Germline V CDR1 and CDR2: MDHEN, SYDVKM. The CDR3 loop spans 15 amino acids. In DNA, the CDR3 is TGTGCCAGCCGTTGGACAGGTCCACCGAACACTGAAGCTTTCTTT. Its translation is CASRWTGPPNTEAFF.

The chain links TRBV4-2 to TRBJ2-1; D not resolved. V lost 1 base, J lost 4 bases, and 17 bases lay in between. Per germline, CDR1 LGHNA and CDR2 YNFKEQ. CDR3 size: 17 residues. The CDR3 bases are TGTGCCAGCAGCCAAGGACGGCGAGGAGCGAAGTACAATGAGCAGTTCTTC. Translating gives CASSQGRRGAKYNEQFF.

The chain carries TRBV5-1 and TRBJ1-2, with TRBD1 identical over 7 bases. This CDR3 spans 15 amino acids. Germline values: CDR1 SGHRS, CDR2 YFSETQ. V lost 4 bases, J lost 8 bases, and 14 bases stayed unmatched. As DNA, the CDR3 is TGCGCCAGCAGCCCAGGGACAGCCACTCAGGGGGGCTACACCTTC. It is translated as CASSPGTATQGGYTF. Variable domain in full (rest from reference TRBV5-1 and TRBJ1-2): KAGVTQTPRYLIKTRGQQVTLSCSPISGHRSVSWYQQTPGQGLQFLFEYFSETQRNKGNFPGRFSGRQFSNSRSEMNVSTLELGDSALYLCASSPGTATQGGYTFGSGTRLTVV.

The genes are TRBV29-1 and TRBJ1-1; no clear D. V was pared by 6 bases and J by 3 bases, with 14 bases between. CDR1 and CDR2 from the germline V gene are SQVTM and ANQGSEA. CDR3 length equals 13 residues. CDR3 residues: CSVNRRLDTEAFF. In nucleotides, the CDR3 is TGCAGCGTAAACAGAAGGTTGGACACTGAAGCTTTCTTT.

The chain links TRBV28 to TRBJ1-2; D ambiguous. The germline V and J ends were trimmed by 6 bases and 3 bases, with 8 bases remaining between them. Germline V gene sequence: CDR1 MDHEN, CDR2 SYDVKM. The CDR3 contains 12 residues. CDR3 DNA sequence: TGTGCCAGCAGGGTCGTAGACTATGGCTACACCTTC. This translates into CASRVVDYGYTF.

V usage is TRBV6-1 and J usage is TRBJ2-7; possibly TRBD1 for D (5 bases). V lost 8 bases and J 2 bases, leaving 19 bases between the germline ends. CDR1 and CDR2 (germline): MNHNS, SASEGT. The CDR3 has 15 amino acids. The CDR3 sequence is CASHLPAQAAYEQYF. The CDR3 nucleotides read TGTGCCAGCCACCTCCCGGCACAGGCTGCCTACGAGCAGTACTTC.

CDR3 DNA sequence: TGTGCCAGCAGCTTCACAGGGTTCTACGAGCAGTACTTC. Its protein is CASSFTGFYEQYF. The V and J genes are TRBV5-8 and TRBJ2-7, with D possibly being TRBD1 (6 bases). With 2 bases removed from V and 3 bases from J, the gap between germline ends came to 9 bases. This CDR3 spans 13 amino acids. Germline CDR1 is SGHTS and CDR2 is YDEGEE.

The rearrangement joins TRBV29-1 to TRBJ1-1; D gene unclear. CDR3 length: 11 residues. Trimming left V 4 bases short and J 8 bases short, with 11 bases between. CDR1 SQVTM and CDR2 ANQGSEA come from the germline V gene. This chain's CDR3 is CSVGVVPEAFF. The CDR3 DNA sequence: TGCAGCGTTGGCGTGGTTCCCGAAGCTTTCTTT.